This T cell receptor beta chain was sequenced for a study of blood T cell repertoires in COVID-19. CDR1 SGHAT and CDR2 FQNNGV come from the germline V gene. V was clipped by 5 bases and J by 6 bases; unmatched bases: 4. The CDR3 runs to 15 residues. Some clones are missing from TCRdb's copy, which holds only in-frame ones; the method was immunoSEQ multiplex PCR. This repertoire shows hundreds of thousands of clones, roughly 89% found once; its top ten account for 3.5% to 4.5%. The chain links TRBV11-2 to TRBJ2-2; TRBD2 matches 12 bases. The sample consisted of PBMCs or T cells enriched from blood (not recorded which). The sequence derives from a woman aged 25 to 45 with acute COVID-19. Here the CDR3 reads CASSASGGAPGELFF. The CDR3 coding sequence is TGTGCCAGCAGCGCTAGCGGGGGGGCTCCCGGGGAGCTGTTTTTT.